This paragraph reports one TCR beta chain. The sample originates from a study of blood T cell repertoires in COVID-19. The method was immunoSEQ multiplex PCR; TCRdb's version includes in-frame clones alone and lacks a portion of them. The sample consists of fewer than 700,000 clones, approximately 88% of them appearing once. The sequence was obtained from a woman in her forties or fifties with COVID-19, enrolled during active disease. Specimen: peripheral blood.

CDR3 sequence: CASSPGGAGDTQYF. For the CDR3, the DNA is TGCGCCAGCAGCCCCGGGGGGGCCGGAGATACGCAGTATTTT. V is TRBV5-1 and J is TRBJ2-3, with TRBD2 matching over 8 bases. The CDR3 extends over 14 amino acids. V was clipped by 4 bases and J by 5 bases; unmatched bases: 6. The V gene's germline CDR1 is SGHRS and CDR2 YFSETQ.